This T cell receptor (beta chain) came from a study of CD4 T cells in relation to SARS-CoV-2 and coronaviruses. Produced via immunoSEQ multiplex PCR; TCRdb's table is partial and in-frame only. The top ten clones hold roughly 15% of a sample with about 21,000 clones, roughly three quarters of them seen once. Germline V gene lookup returns CDR1 SGHDT and CDR2 YYEEEE. V lost 0 bases and J 2 bases, leaving 11 bases between the germline ends. There are 15 residues in the CDR3. Remarks on this clone: Its antigen is undetermined.

CD4+ T cells from unexposed donors were obtained before the COVID-19 pandemic (2011-2018). The cells were cultured for around ten days before CD4+ T cells were isolated. Sequenced sample: CD4+ T cells from PBMCs, cultured in vitro. The clonotype was recovered from a human donor in good health. The chain links TRBV5-6 to TRBJ1-2; no definite D call. The CDR3: CASSLASLTNYGYTF. CDR3 bases: TGTGCCAGCAGCTTGGCCTCACTGACCAACTATGGCTACACCTTC.